These 28 T cell receptor beta chains were sequenced from one sample in a study of control samples from healthy donors and cancer patients. Data came from immunoSEQ multiplex PCR; TCRdb stores just in-frame clones and leaves some out. The table shows some 22,000 clones, with 75% to 90% occurring only once. Sample: PBMCs. Source of these receptors: a man aged 60 to 75 with head and neck cancer.

The chain employs TRBV5-4 and TRBJ2-3, with 11 bases identical to TRBD2. CDR1 and CDR2 (germline): SGHNT, YYREEE (reference sequence). This CDR3 spans 19 amino acids. Trimming took 0 bases from V and 4 from J; bases not matched to a gene: 13. The DNA of the CDR3 is TGTGCCAGCAGCTTGGGGTCAGGGGGTAGCGGGAGGGCCGCAGATACGCAGTATTTT. It encodes CASSLGSGGSGRAADTQYF.

V gene TRBV4-1 combines with J gene TRBJ2-5; 11 nucleotides match TRBD1. The germline V gene encodes CDR1 MGHRA and CDR2 YSYEKL. V gave up 1 base and J gave up 3 bases; unmatched junction bases: 4. There are 16 residues in the CDR3. CDR3 DNA sequence: TGCGCCAGCAGCCAAGGCCTGGGACAGGGGGAAGAGACCCAGTACTTC. This translates into CASSQGLGQGEETQYF.

V and J are TRBV19 and TRBJ2-1; D gene ambiguous. CDR1 is LNHDA and CDR2 is SQIVND in the germline V gene (reference sequence). Trimming pared 0 bases from V and 8 bases from J, leaving 11 bases between. The CDR3 is 14 amino acids. CDR3 residues: CASSIDGTSDEQFF. The CDR3 DNA sequence: TGTGCCAGTAGTATAGATGGCACTTCGGATGAGCAGTTCTTC.

The chain has TRBV12-5 and TRBJ2-7; weak D call: TRBD1 (5 bases). This CDR3 is 15 amino acids long. CDR1 is LGHNT, CDR2 FRNRAP, per germline. Trimming removed 1 base at V and 1 base at J, with 11 bases between. The CDR3 is CASGLGTIPSYEQYF. The CDR3 nucleotides are TGTGCTAGTGGTTTGGGGACAATTCCTTCCTACGAGCAGTACTTC.

This clone appeared a few times. V gene TRBV27 combines with J gene TRBJ1-1; no clear D gene. Germline CDR1 is MNHEY and CDR2 is SMNVEV (reference sequence). V was clipped by 5 bases and J by 0 bases, with 13 bases between them. This CDR3 is built from 15 residues. The DNA for the CDR3 is TGTGCCAGCAGTCCTAAGGGCGGGCTGAACACTGAAGCTTTCTTT. Translation gives CASSPKGGLNTEAFF.

The chain's CDR3 is CASSPTVSSGNTIYF. The DNA for the CDR3 is TGCGCCAGCAGCCCGACAGTGTCTTCTGGAAACACCATATATTTT. The gene calls are TRBV5-1 and TRBJ1-3; TRBD1 is a possible D gene (5 bases). Germline V CDR1 and CDR2: SGHRS, YFSETQ. With 4 bases removed from V and 1 base from J, the gap between germline ends came to 12 bases. CDR3 length equals 15 residues.

The chain combines TRBV29-1 with TRBJ2-3; no clear D gene. The CDR3 is made up of 15 amino acids. Germline CDR1 SQVTM, CDR2 ANQGSEA. Trimming removed 5 bases from V and 0 bases from J, with 15 bases in between. CDR3 amino acids: CSVWVLGSSTDTQYF. CDR3 coding DNA: TGCAGCGTTTGGGTTTTGGGGTCTAGCACAGATACGCAGTATTTT.

This chain uses TRBV7-9 with TRBJ2-3, with D possibly being TRBD1 (5 bases). The germline V and J ends were trimmed by 3 bases and 0 bases, with 10 bases remaining between them. The CDR3 is made up of 15 amino acids. The germline gives CDR1 SEHNR, CDR2 FQNEAQ (reference sequence). CDR3 nucleotides: TGTGCCAGCAGCTTGGACATAACTAGCACAGATACGCAGTATTTT. Translating it yields CASSLDITSTDTQYF.

This clone showed up just a few times. The CDR3 DNA follows: TGTGCCACCAGTGATTCAACCAGGGGAGGGCAAGAGACCCAGTACTTC. Amino acids: CATSDSTRGGQETQYF. The V and J genes are TRBV24-1 and TRBJ2-5; D might be TRBD2 (7 bases). Germline loops: CDR1 KGHDR, CDR2 SFDVKD. V lost 2 bases and J 2 bases, leaving 14 bases between the germline ends. The CDR3 has 16 amino acids.

The chain employs TRBV18 and TRBJ2-7; possibly TRBD1 or TRBD2 for D (6 bases each). The CDR3 covers 13 residues. Trimming left V 2 bases short and J 6 bases short, with 11 bases between. CDR1 and CDR2 from the germline V gene are KGHSH and LQKENI. In DNA, the CDR3 is TGTGCCAGCTCACCAAGGGGGGCGGGCGAGCAGTACTTC. Residues: CASSPRGAGEQYF.

This rearrangement joins TRBV28 to TRBJ2-7, with D possibly TRBD2 on 6 matching bases. The V end was cut by 6 bases, the J end by 0 bases, with 18 bases between. The CDR3 is made up of 16 amino acids. CDR1 and CDR2 (germline): MDHEN, SYDVKM. In DNA form, the CDR3 reads TGTGCCAGCAGCTCTCGCCGGGGGACCTCCTCCTACGAGCAGTACTTC. As protein: CASSSRRGTSSYEQYF.

The J gene is TRBJ2-1, the V gene TRBV7-9, with 7 bases lining up with TRBD1. The CDR3 runs 15 residues. Germline CDR1 and CDR2: SEHNR and FQNEAQ (reference sequence). V shed 2 bases, J shed 6 bases, and the junction held 7 bases outside the gene matches. The CDR3 loop reads CASSLTQGLFNEQFF. The DNA of the CDR3 is TGTGCCAGCAGCTTAACACAGGGGCTTTTCAATGAGCAGTTCTTC.

This chain uses TRBV19 with TRBJ1-1; D possibly corresponds to TRBD1 (5 bases). Per the germline V gene, CDR1 is LNHDA and CDR2 is SQIVND (reference sequence). The CDR3 contains 15 residues. Trimming stripped 0 bases from V and 11 bases from J, with 19 bases between. Here the CDR3 DNA reads TGTGCCAGTAGTATAGATCACGACGGGGGAAGTCGGGCTTTCTTT. Protein sequence: CASSIDHDGGSRAFF.

Only one count was recorded for this clone. The chain is built from TRBV7-9 and TRBJ2-3; 10 nucleotides agree with TRBD2. The CDR3 covers 16 residues. Germline assignment: CDR1 SEHNR and CDR2 FQNEAQ (reference sequence). V was clipped by 2 bases and J by 4 bases; unmatched bases: 6. The CDR3: CASSLPPSGSPDTQYF. The CDR3 bases are TGTGCCAGCAGCTTACCGCCTAGCGGGAGCCCAGATACGCAGTATTTT.

J is TRBJ1-2 and V is TRBV6-5, with D unresolved. This CDR3 region has 15 residues. The ends were cut back, 0 bases at V and 2 bases at J, with 10 bases in the middle. Per germline, CDR1 MNHEY and CDR2 SVGAGI. DNA for the CDR3: TGTGCCAGCAGTTACTCGAATCTGGGAAACTATGGCTACACCTTC. Its protein product is CASSYSNLGNYGYTF.

The rearrangement uses TRBV19 and TRBJ1-2, with D possibly matching TRBD1 (6 bases). Between the trimmed V and J ends, which lost 3 bases and 4 bases, there was a span of 15 bases. The germline CDR1 and CDR2 sequences are LNHDA and SQIVND (reference sequence). This CDR3 region has 15 residues. As DNA, the CDR3 is TGTGCCAGTAGTATTTCCCCGGCAGGGGCCTATGGCTACACCTTC. Protein: CASSISPAGAYGYTF.

J is TRBJ2-3 and V is TRBV13, with D maybe TRBD2 (6 bases). Trimming left V 1 base short and J 0 bases short, with 11 bases between. Germline CDR1 reads PRHDT; CDR2 reads FYEKMQ (reference sequence). This CDR3 is built from 16 residues. The CDR3 here is CASSLAAGPSTDTQYF. In DNA form, the CDR3 reads TGTGCCAGCAGCTTAGCGGCGGGACCCAGCACAGATACGCAGTATTTT.

The CDR3 nucleotides read TGTGCCAGCAGAAGGACTAGCGGGAGTTACGAGCAGTACTTC. It is translated as CASRRTSGSYEQYF. The chain is built from TRBV6-5 and TRBJ2-7; TRBD2 matches at 13 bases. Per germline, CDR1 MNHEY and CDR2 SVGAGI. The CDR3 runs to 14 residues. J was trimmed by 4 bases and V by 6 bases; bases with no gene match: 3.

The V gene is TRBV3-1 (or the pseudogene TRBV3-2), the J gene TRBJ2-5, with TRBD2 matching 7 bases. CDR3 length: 15 residues. V was pared by 4 bases and J by 2 bases, with 7 bases of the junction left unmatched. Germline V gives CDR1 LGHDT, CDR2 YNNKEL (reference sequence). Written as DNA, the CDR3 is TGTGCCAGCAGCCTCGGCGGGAGAGGGCAAGAGACCCAGTACTTC. Translation: CASSLGGRGQETQYF.

The chain recombines TRBV30 with TRBJ1-5; D is unclear. V gave up 0 bases and J gave up 3 bases, with 9 bases separating them. The germline CDR1 and CDR2 sequences are GTSNPN and SVGIG (reference sequence). The CDR3 consists of 14 residues. CDR3 DNA sequence: TGTGCCTGGAGTGTGGACCAGAACAATCAGCCCCAGCATTTT. Its translation: CAWSVDQNNQPQHF.

The chain uses TRBV3-1 (or the pseudogene TRBV3-2) and TRBJ2-7; D might be TRBD1 (5 bases). V was pared by 1 base and J by 3 bases, with 22 bases between. Germline V lookup: CDR1 LGHDT, CDR2 YNNKEL (reference sequence). CDR3 length: 18 amino acids. CDR3 region: CASSQASDGHSSDYEQYV. In nucleotides, the CDR3 is TGTGCCAGCAGCCAAGCCTCCGATGGACACTCTTCCGACTACGAGCAGTACGTC.

The chain joins TRBV7-6 to TRBJ1-5, with a tentative D call TRBD1 (6 bases). V lost 2 bases to trimming and J lost 4 bases, with 12 bases between them. Germline V lookup: CDR1 SGHVS, CDR2 FNYEAQ. This CDR3 is built from 15 residues. In DNA, the CDR3 is TGTGCCAGCAGCTTACAGACAGGTCTTAATCAGCCCCAGCATTTT. This codes for CASSLQTGLNQPQHF.

This clone was seen only a few times. The chain uses TRBV2 and TRBJ1-5, with TRBD1 as a possible D gene (5 bases). The germline V gene has CDR1 SNHLY and CDR2 FYNNEI. There are 13 residues in the CDR3. V gave up 0 bases and J gave up 10 bases, with 10 bases separating them. CDR3 nucleotides: TGTGCCAGCAGTGAAGCGGGACGACGTCCCCAGCATTTT. Protein sequence: CASSEAGRRPQHF.

The rearrangement uses TRBV5-1 and TRBJ2-1, with D uncertain. The length of the CDR3 is 13 residues. V lost 4 bases and J 5 bases, leaving 10 bases between the germline ends. CDR1 is SGHRS, CDR2 YFSETQ, per germline. CDR3 coding DNA: TGCGCCAGCAGCCCCGCCAGTCACAATGAGCAGTTCTTC. It is translated as CASSPASHNEQFF. The variable domain in full, with the rest retrieved from reference TRBV5-1 and TRBJ2-1, is KAGVTQTPRYLIKTRGQQVTLSCSPISGHRSVSWYQQTPGQGLQFLFEYFSETQRNKGNFPGRFSGRQFSNSRSEMNVSTLELGDSALYLCASSPASHNEQFFGPGTRLTVL.

The chain uses TRBV6-2 or TRBV6-3 and TRBJ2-7; 7 positions agree with TRBD2. The CDR3 is 16 residues long. CDR1 is MNHEY and CDR2 is SVGEGT in the germline V gene. J gave up 4 bases and V 0 bases, and 9 bases lay outside the gene matches. The CDR3 loop is CASSYSSRENKYEQYV. CDR3 sequence (DNA): TGTGCCAGCAGTTACTCGTCGCGGGAGAATAAGTACGAGCAGTACGTC.

This clone was picked up a small number of times. The rearrangement links TRBV6-5 to TRBJ2-7; TRBD1 agrees at 9 bases. V was pared by 5 bases and J by 4 bases, with 6 bases of the junction left unmatched. The CDR3 contains 14 residues. Germline V gene sequence: CDR1 MNHEY, CDR2 SVGAGI. CDR3 sequence reads: CASSPMTGGYEQYF. CDR3 bases: TGTGCCAGCAGTCCAATGACAGGGGGTTACGAGCAGTACTTC.

In nucleotides, the CDR3 is TGTGCCAGCAGCCCTCGGACTAGCGGGATCTTGAATGAGCAGTTCTTC. Translating gives CASSPRTSGILNEQFF. This chain links TRBV7-2 with TRBJ2-1; 12 bases align to TRBD2. In germline, CDR1 is SGHTA, CDR2 FQGNSA. The V and J ends lost 5 bases and 7 bases, in that order; junction bases with no gene match: 9. The CDR3 spans 16 residues.

V is TRBV20-1 and J is TRBJ2-3, with D possibly TRBD2 on 5 matching bases. CDR1 DFQATT and CDR2 SNEGSKA come from the germline V gene (reference sequence). V was trimmed by 8 bases and J by 5 bases, leaving 11 bases between them. The CDR3 runs to 11 residues. Written as DNA, the CDR3 is TGCAGTTCCTCCCGGGAAGATACGCAGTATTTT. Residues: CSSSREDTQYF.